The clone carrying this TCR beta chain showed up just a few times. The target antigen is unknown. The entry originates in a study of cytomegalovirus exposure and HLA in healthy donors. Study outcomes and limitations: According to reports, the classifier identified cytomegalovirus status with high specificity and sensitivity. HLA allele associations emerged for around 15,000 TCR beta sequences in a later analysis, at 0.05 false discovery rate. The authors later linked a missense DCLRE1C variant to TCR beta V- and J-gene trimming. A previous analysis found most TCR beta V segments productive roughly 87% or roughly 30% of the time.

The study ran its PCR with 60 Vbeta and 13 Jbeta primers. This table comes from immunoSEQ multiplex PCR, and its TCRdb copy is limited to in-frame clones, with some not included. Of more than 140,000 clones in the sample, around 79% were seen once. The V gene's germline CDR1 is MDHEN and CDR2 SYDVKM. There are 13 residues in the CDR3. Losses at the gene ends were 7 bases for V and 3 bases for J; bases not matched to a gene: 6. V usage is TRBV28 and J usage is TRBJ2-7; 7 bases are a match to TRBD1. The clonotype comes from a young man in good health and CMV-seropositive. The sequenced material came from PBMCs. The CDR3 protein is CASNRDRFYEQYF. The CDR3, as DNA: TGTGCCAGCAATAGGGACAGATTCTACGAGCAGTACTTC.